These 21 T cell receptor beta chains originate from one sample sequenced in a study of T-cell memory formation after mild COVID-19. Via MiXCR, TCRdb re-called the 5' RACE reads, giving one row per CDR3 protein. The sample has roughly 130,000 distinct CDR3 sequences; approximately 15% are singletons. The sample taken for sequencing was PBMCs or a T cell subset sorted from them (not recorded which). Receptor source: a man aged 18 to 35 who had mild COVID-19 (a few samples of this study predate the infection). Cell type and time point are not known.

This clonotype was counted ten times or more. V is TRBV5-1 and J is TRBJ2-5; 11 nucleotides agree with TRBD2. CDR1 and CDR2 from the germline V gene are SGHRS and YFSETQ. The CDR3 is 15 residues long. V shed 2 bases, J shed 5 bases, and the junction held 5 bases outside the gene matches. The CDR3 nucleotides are TGCGCCAGCAGCTTCGGTAGCGGGGGGGCCGAGACCCAGTACTTC. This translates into CASSFGSGGAETQYF.

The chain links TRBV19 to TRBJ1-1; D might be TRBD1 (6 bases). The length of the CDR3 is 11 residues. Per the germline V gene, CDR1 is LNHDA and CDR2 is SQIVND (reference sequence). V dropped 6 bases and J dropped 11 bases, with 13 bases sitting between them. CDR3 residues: CASRTGFEAFF. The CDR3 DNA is TGTGCCAGTAGAACAGGGTTTGAGGCTTTCTTT.

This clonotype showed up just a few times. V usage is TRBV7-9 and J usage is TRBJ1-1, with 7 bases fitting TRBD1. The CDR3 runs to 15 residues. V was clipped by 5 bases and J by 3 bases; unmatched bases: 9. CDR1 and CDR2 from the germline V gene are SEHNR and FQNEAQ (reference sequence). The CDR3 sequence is CASSPAKGADTEAFF. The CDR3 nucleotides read TGTGCCAGCAGCCCGGCGAAGGGGGCTGACACTGAAGCTTTCTTT.

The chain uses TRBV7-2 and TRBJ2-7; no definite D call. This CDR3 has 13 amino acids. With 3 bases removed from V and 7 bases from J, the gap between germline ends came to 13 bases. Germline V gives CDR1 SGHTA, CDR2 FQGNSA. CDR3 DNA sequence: TGTGCCAGCAGCTTGATCGAGAGTAGTGAGCAGTACGTC. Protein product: CASSLIESSEQYV.

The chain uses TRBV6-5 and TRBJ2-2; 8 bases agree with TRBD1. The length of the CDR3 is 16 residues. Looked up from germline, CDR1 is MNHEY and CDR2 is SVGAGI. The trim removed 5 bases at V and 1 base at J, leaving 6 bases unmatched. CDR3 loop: CASSTPGTGNTGELFF. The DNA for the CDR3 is TGTGCCAGCAGTACCCCCGGGACAGGGAACACCGGGGAGCTGTTTTTT.

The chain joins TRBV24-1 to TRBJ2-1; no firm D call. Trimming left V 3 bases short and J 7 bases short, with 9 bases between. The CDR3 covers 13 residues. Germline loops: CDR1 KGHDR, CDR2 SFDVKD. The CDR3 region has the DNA TGTGCCACCAGTGATGCATCGGCAAATGAGCAGTTCTTC. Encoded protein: CATSDASANEQFF.

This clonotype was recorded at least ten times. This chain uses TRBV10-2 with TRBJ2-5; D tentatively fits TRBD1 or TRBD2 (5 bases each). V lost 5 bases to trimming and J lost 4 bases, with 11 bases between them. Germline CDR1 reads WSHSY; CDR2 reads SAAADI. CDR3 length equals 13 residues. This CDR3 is CASSLWDPETQYF. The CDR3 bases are TGCGCCAGCAGTCTCTGGGACCCAGAGACCCAGTACTTC.

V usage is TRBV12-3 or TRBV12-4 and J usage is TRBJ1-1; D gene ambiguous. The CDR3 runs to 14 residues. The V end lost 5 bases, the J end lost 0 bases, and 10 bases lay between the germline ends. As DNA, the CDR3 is TGTGCCAGCAGTGGCCAACAGATGAACACTGAAGCTTTCTTT. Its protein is CASSGQQMNTEAFF.

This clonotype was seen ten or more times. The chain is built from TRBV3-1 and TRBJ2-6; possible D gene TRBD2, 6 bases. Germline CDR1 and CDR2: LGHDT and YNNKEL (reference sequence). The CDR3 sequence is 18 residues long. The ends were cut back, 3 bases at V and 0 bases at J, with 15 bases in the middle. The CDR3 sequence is CASSHGSGESSGANVLTF. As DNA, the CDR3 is TGTGCCAGCAGCCACGGCTCGGGGGAGTCCTCTGGGGCCAACGTCCTGACTTTC.

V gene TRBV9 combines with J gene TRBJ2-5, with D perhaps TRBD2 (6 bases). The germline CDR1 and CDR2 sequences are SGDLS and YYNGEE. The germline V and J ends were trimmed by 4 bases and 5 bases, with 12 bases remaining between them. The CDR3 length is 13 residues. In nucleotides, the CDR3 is TGTGCCAGCAGCTTCGGGGGATCGGAGACCCAGTACTTC. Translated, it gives CASSFGGSETQYF.

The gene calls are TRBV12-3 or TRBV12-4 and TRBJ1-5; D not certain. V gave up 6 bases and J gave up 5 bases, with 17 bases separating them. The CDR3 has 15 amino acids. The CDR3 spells CASSSVAGAYQPQHF. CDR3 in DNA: TGTGCCAGCAGCTCCGTAGCGGGAGCCTATCAGCCCCAGCATTTT.

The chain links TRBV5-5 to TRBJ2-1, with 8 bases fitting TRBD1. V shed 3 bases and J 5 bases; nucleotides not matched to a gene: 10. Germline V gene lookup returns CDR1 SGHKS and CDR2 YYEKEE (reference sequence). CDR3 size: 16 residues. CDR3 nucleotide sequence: TGTGCCAGCAGCTCCTCCGGGACAGGAGCGAACAATGAGCAGTTCTTC. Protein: CASSSSGTGANNEQFF.

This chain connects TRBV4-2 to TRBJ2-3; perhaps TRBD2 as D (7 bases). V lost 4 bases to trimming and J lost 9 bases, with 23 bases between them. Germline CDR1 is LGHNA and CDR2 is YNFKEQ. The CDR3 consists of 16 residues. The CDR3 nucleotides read TGTGCCAGCAGCCGGCCTACGGCGGGGGCGCAGGAGACGCAGTATTTT. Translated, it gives CASSRPTAGAQETQYF.

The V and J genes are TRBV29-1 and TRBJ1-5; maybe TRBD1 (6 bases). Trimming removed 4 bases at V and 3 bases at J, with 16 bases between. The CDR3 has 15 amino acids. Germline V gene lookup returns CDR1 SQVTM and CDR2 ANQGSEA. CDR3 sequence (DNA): TGCAGCGTTGTAGATCAGGCAGGGGACAATCAGCCCCAGCATTTT. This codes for CSVVDQAGDNQPQHF.

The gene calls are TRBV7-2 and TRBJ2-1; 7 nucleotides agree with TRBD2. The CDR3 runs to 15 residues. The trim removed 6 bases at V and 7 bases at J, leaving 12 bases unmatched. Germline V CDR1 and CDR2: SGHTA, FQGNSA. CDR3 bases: TGTGCCAGCAGTCGAACCGGGACTAAAGAGAATGAGCAGTTCTTC. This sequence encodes CASSRTGTKENEQFF. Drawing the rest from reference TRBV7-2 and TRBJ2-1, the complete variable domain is GAGVSQSPSNKVTEKGKDVELRCDPISGHTALYWYRQSLGQGLEFLIYFQGNSAPDKSGLPSDRFSAERTGGSVSTLTIQRTQQEDSAVYLCASSRTGTKENEQFFGPGTRLTVL.

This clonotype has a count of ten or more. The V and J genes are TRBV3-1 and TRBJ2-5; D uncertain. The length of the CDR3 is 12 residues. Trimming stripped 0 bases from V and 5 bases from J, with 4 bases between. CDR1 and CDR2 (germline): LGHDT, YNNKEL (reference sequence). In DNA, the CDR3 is TGTGCCAGCAGCCAAGACTTCGAGACCCAGTACTTC. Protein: CASSQDFETQYF.

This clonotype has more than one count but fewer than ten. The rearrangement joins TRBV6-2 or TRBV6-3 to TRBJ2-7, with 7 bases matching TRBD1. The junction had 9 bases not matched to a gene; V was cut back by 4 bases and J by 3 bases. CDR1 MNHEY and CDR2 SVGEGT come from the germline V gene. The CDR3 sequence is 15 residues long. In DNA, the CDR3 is TGTGCCAGCAGTTTTCCCCCCGGGACAGACTACGAGCAGTACGTC. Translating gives CASSFPPGTDYEQYV.

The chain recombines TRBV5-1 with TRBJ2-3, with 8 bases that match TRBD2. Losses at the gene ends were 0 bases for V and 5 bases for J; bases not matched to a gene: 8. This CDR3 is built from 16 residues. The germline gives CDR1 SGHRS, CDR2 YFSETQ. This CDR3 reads CASSLEYGGAGDTQYF. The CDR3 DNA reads TGCGCCAGCAGCTTGGAATACGGGGGGGCAGGAGATACGCAGTATTTT. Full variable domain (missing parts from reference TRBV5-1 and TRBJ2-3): KAGVTQTPRYLIKTRGQQVTLSCSPISGHRSVSWYQQTPGQGLQFLFEYFSETQRNKGNFPGRFSGRQFSNSRSEMNVSTLELGDSALYLCASSLEYGGAGDTQYFGPGTRLTVL.

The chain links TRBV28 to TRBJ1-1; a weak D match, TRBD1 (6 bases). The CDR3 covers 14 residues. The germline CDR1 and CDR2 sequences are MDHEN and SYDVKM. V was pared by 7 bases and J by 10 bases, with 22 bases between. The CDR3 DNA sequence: TGTGCCAGCACCAACGGGGGATCCGACAGGCCAGCTTTCTTT. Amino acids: CASTNGGSDRPAFF.

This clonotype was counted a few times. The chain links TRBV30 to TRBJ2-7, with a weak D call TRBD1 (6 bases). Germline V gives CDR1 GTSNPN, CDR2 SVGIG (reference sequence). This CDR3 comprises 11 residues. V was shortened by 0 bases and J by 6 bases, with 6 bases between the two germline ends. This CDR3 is CAWSVGGEQYF. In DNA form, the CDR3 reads TGTGCCTGGAGTGTAGGGGGCGAGCAGTACTTC.

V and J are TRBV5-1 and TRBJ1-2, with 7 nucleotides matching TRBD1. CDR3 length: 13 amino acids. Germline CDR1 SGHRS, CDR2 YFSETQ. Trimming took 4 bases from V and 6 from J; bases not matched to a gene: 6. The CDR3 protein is CASSADRVDGYTF. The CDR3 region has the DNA TGCGCCAGCAGCGCAGACAGGGTTGATGGCTACACCTTC.